This TCR beta chain was documented in a study of T cell repertoires in cytomegalovirus infection. Comment on this clonotype: No antigen is known for it.

TCRdb re-analysed the reads in MiXCR, keeping a single row per CDR3 protein. The top ten clones hold roughly an eighth of a sample with some 440,000 distinct CDR3 sequences, approximately 30% of them seen once. The length of the CDR3 is 13 residues. Trimming at V came to 8 bases and at J to 2 bases, leaving 4 bases not matched to a gene. Germline values: CDR1 SNHLY, CDR2 FYNNEI. Study results and caveats: Dominant in the ex vivo response were TCR beta clonotypes restricted by HLA-C and specific for CMV.

This TCR derives from a human donor in good health (CMV status not recorded). Some clones in this sample may be carry-over from other donors' samples. The specimen was PBMCs. The chain has TRBV2 and TRBJ2-3; 7 bases fit TRBD1. The CDR3 nucleotides read TGTGCCAGCGGGGGACAGATCACAGATACGCAGTATTTT. Translation gives CASGGQITDTQYF.